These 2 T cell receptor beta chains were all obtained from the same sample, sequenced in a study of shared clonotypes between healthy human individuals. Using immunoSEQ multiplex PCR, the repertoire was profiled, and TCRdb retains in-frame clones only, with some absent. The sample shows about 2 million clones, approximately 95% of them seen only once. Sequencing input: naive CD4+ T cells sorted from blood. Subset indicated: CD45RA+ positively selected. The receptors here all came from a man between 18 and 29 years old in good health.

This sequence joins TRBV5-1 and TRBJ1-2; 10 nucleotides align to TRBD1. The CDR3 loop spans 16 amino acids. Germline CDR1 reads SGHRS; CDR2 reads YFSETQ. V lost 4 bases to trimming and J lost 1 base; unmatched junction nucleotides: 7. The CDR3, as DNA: TGCGCCAGCAGCACCGACAGGGGGCCCGATAACTATGGCTACACCTTC. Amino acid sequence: CASSTDRGPDNYGYTF.

CDR3 nucleotides: TGTGCCAGCAGCTTGCGCGGCCCGAACACTGAAGCTTTCTTT. The encoded protein is CASSLRGPNTEAFF. This rearrangement joins TRBV5-4 to TRBJ1-1; D not resolved. With 1 base removed from V and 1 base from J, the gap between germline ends came to 8 bases. The germline gives CDR1 SGHNT, CDR2 YYREEE (reference sequence). The CDR3 length is 14 residues.